This T cell receptor (beta chain) was sequenced in a study of shared clonotypes between healthy human individuals. General study findings and limits: Among several donors, roughly 5.4% of naive CD4 clonotypes were found in common. Rarefaction showed sorted-subset sequencing was incomplete despite large depth. It was the non-shared clonotypes that had lower generation probabilities than clonotypes shared by all four donors.

Libraries were prepared by immunoSEQ multiplex PCR; TCRdb keeps only in-frame clonotypes and omits some of them. Of around 690,000 clones in the sample, 80% to 95% were seen once. For this clone: Antigen unknown.

CDR1 is SEHNR and CDR2 is FQNEAQ in the germline V gene (reference sequence). The CDR3 spans 12 residues. The V and J ends lost 4 bases and 5 bases respectively, with 5 bases between them. Specimen: memory CD8+ T cells from PBMCs. Subset described: CD45RO+ cells pooled with CCR7-negative TemRA cells. The clonotype comes from a man aged 18 to 29 in good health. Some clones in this sample may be carry-over from other donors' samples. The chain joins TRBV7-9 to TRBJ1-4; TRBD1 is a possible D gene (5 bases). CDR3 in amino acids: CASSWGNEKLFF. Here the CDR3 DNA reads TGTGCCAGCAGCTGGGGGAATGAAAAACTGTTTTTT.